This entry is about one T cell receptor beta chain. The data derive from a study of shared clonotypes between healthy human individuals. Sequenced by immunoSEQ multiplex PCR; TCRdb stores in-frame clones only, minus some. The repertoire holds roughly 650,000 clones, with approximately 97% as singletons. Every donor was a Caucasian adult from Nashville, Tennessee. The sample consisted of naive CD4+ T cells sorted from blood. Subset in this sample: CD45RA+ positively selected. The sequence was collected from a woman in her 30s in good health.

In nucleotides, the CDR3 is TGTGCCAGCAGGGTTGGTGTCTATGGCTACACCTTC. Translated, it gives CASRVGVYGYTF. V gene TRBV28 combines with J gene TRBJ1-2; D is unclear. Per germline, CDR1 MDHEN and CDR2 SYDVKM. The CDR3 contains 12 residues. The V and J ends lost 6 bases and 4 bases respectively, with 9 bases between them.